The present T cell receptor (beta chain) was sequenced within a study of shared clonotypes between healthy human individuals. Germline assignment: CDR1 SQVTM and CDR2 ANQGSEA. This CDR3 is 15 amino acids long. J lost 3 bases, V lost 6 bases, and 13 bases had no gene match. Participating donors were healthy, HIV-negative adults free of recent acute infections or vaccinations. At deep level, the assay was performed. Sequencing was performed with immunoSEQ multiplex PCR; in TCRdb, only in-frame clones are kept and a portion is missing. The table has some 2,000,000 clones, 90% to 95% seen once. The receptor's source is a man aged 18-30 years in good health. The rearrangement uses TRBV29-1 and TRBJ2-7; 8 nucleotides match TRBD1. The sequencing input was naive CD4+ T cells sorted from blood. Subset given: CD45RA+ positively selected. The DNA for the CDR3 is TGCAGCGTCCTGCTTGGACAGGGATTCCGCTACGAGCAGTACTTC. Amino acid sequence: CSVLLGQGFRYEQYF.